This T cell receptor (beta chain) was sequenced during a study of T cells in Graves' hyperthyroidism and ophthalmopathy. Findings and limits, study-wide: The authors' 13 V-J model separated ophthalmopathy from stable hyperthyroidism. Within blood appeared most thyroid clonotypes that had expanded above 0.001.

V gave up 3 bases and J gave up 3 bases, with 12 bases separating them. The V gene's germline CDR1 is SEHNR and CDR2 FQNEAQ (reference sequence). This CDR3 has 15 residues. TCR beta CDR3 region amplification was performed from RNA transcripts. With the HTBI primer set, the TCR CDR3 went through a first round of RT-PCR. TCRdb analysed the multiplex PCR reads with MiXCR anew, one entry per CDR3 protein. The data hold hundreds of thousands of distinct CDR3 sequences, with 12% to 15% observed a single time. This clonotype showed up many times. Antigen: not known. Uncontrolled infection, other autoimmune disease, pregnancy or lactation barred patients from enrollment.

The sample taken for sequencing was blood. This receptor was taken from a woman under 30 with Graves' hyperthyroidism. The chain couples TRBV7-9 to TRBJ1-5, with D hard to call. The CDR3 coding sequence is TGTGCCAGCAGCTTCGGCCCCGGGTCCAATCAGCCCCAGCATTTT. Its translation is CASSFGPGSNQPQHF.